The 2 T cell receptor beta chains given below trace back to one sample, sequenced in a study of blood T cell repertoires in COVID-19. Only in-frame clones appear in the TCRdb table, and some are missing; sequencing was by immunoSEQ multiplex PCR. The table records more than 250,000 clones, about 88% of them present only once. Source material: peripheral blood. The receptor set was obtained from a man aged 18 to 29 with active or convalescent COVID-19.

The V and J genes are TRBV18 and TRBJ1-5, with TRBD1 as a possible D gene (6 bases). The length of the CDR3 is 15 residues. V shed 5 bases and J shed 3 bases, with 14 bases lying between them. Per the germline V gene, CDR1 is KGHSH and CDR2 is LQKENI. This chain's CDR3 is CASSERDTFNQPQHF. For the CDR3, the DNA is TGTGCCAGCTCAGAACGGGACACTTTCAATCAGCCCCAGCATTTT.

The gene calls are TRBV15 and TRBJ1-6; no definite D call. V was clipped by 2 bases and J by 8 bases, with 16 bases between them. CDR3 length equals 16 residues. CDR1 and CDR2 (germline): LNHNV, YYDKDF (reference sequence). The CDR3 here is CATSRTRTVGDSPLHF. In nucleotides, the CDR3 is TGTGCCACCAGCAGAACTAGGACGGTGGGTGATTCACCCCTCCACTTT.